This T cell receptor (beta chain) was profiled in a study of identical twins. Each CDR3 protein is one row after TCRdb ran MiXCR on the 5' RACE reads. The sample lists 1.5 million or so distinct CDR3 sequences; under 35% were seen once. This clonotype appeared a few times. The germline CDR1 and CDR2 sequences are MNHEY and SVGEGT. After removal of 6 bases from V and 8 bases from J, the junction contained 6 bases not matched to a gene. There are 12 residues in the CDR3. The sample was cord blood. The receptor's source is a newborn girl in good health. The chain has TRBV6-2 or TRBV6-3 and TRBJ1-1; the match to TRBD1 covers 7 bases. The CDR3 protein is CASRQQGQEAFF. DNA of the CDR3: TGTGCCAGCAGGCAACAGGGACAGGAAGCTTTCTTT.